The 14 T cell receptor beta chains in this list originate from one sample, sequenced in a study of identical twins. TCRdb analysed the 5' RACE reads with MiXCR anew, one entry per CDR3 protein. Of about 520,000 distinct CDR3 sequences listed, 22% are singletons. These sequences were also reported in another study, on T cells expressing NK-cell markers.

Input material: CD4+ T cells sorted from blood. These receptors all come from a woman aged 18-30 years in good health.

This clonotype turned up a few times. The chain couples TRBV25-1 to TRBJ2-7, with TRBD2 as a possible D gene (6 bases). V was pared by 5 bases and J by 3 bases, with 20 bases between. The CDR3 is 16 residues long. CDR1 is MGHDK and CDR2 is SYGVNS in the germline V gene. This CDR3 is CASSTKGASAHYEQYF. The CDR3, as DNA: TGTGCCAGCAGTACCAAAGGGGCTAGCGCACACTACGAGCAGTACTTC.

This clonotype occurred a few times. This chain connects TRBV5-1 to TRBJ1-6, with D possibly matching TRBD1 (5 bases). Germline V gives CDR1 SGHRS, CDR2 YFSETQ. The CDR3 is 14 amino acids. V lost 0 bases and J lost 11, with 12 bases in between. The CDR3 is CASSLDSGETPLHF. CDR3 sequence (DNA): TGCGCCAGCAGCTTGGATTCGGGGGAAACACCCCTCCACTTT.

This clonotype has just a few counts. The chain combines TRBV20-1 with TRBJ2-1, with 10 bases that match TRBD2. Per the germline V gene, CDR1 is DFQATT and CDR2 is SNEGSKA (reference sequence). The CDR3 loop spans 15 amino acids. J was trimmed by 8 bases and V by 2 bases; bases with no gene match: 9. CDR3 amino acids: CSARSGLAASYEQFF. CDR3 bases: TGCAGTGCTAGATCTGGACTAGCGGCCTCCTATGAGCAGTTCTTC.

The V and J genes are TRBV5-6 and TRBJ2-1; 10 nucleotides match TRBD2. From germline, CDR1 is SGHDT and CDR2 YYEEEE. The CDR3 loop spans 15 amino acids. V was pared by 3 bases and J by 7 bases, with 7 bases of the junction left unmatched. CDR3 nucleotide sequence: TGTGCCAGCAGCTCCCTAGCGGGAGCGTTAAATGAGCAGTTCTTC. As protein: CASSSLAGALNEQFF.

The J gene is TRBJ2-2, the V gene TRBV20-1; 9 positions agree with TRBD1. The CDR3 runs 16 residues. Germline CDR1 is DFQATT and CDR2 is SNEGSKA (reference sequence). J gave up 4 bases and V 0 bases, and 6 bases lay outside the gene matches. The CDR3 nucleotides read TGCAGTGCTAGAGATCGTAGGACAGGGGCCACCGGGGAGCTGTTTTTT. Its translation: CSARDRRTGATGELFF.

The table lists this clonotype with a few counts. The gene calls are TRBV7-6 and TRBJ1-1, with D possibly being TRBD1 (5 bases). The CDR3 spans 15 residues. Germline V CDR1 and CDR2: SGHVS, FNYEAQ. V lost 0 bases and J 0 bases, leaving 8 bases between the germline ends. As DNA, the CDR3 is TGTGCCAGCAGCTTAGCGGGGACCATGAACACTGAAGCTTTCTTT. Its translation is CASSLAGTMNTEAFF. The variable domain in full, with the rest retrieved from reference TRBV7-6 and TRBJ1-1, is GAGVSQSPRYKVTKRGQDVALRCDPISGHVSLYWYRQALGQGPEFLTYFNYEAQQDKSGLPNDRFSAERPEGSISTLTIQRTEQRDSAMYRCASSLAGTMNTEAFFGQGTRLTVV.

The rearrangement uses TRBV27 and TRBJ2-7, with TRBD1 identical over 9 bases. Trimming cost V 4 bases and J 2 bases; bases outside gene matches: 6. The CDR3 covers 15 residues. In germline, CDR1 is MNHEY, CDR2 SMNVEV (reference sequence). As DNA, the CDR3 is TGTGCCAGCAGTTCACCGACAGGGGGTGCCTACGAGCAGTACTTC. Protein: CASSSPTGGAYEQYF.

In its sample, this clonotype was seen once. The rearrangement joins TRBV23-1 to TRBJ2-7; 11 bases fit TRBD2. TRBV23-1 is given ORF status, its function remaining uncertain. This CDR3 region has 16 residues. J was trimmed by 2 bases and V by 5 bases; bases with no gene match: 8. Written as DNA, the CDR3 is TGCGCCAGCAGTTCCACTAGCGGGGGACTACCCTACGAGCAGTACTTC. Amino acid sequence: CASSSTSGGLPYEQYF.

The rearrangement uses TRBV9 and TRBJ2-2, with TRBD2 matching 12 bases. V gave up 0 bases and J gave up 4 bases; unmatched junction bases: 1. This CDR3 is 16 amino acids long. Germline V CDR1 and CDR2: SGDLS, YYNGEE. The CDR3 sequence: CASSVGLAGATGELFF. The CDR3 coding sequence is TGTGCCAGCAGCGTAGGACTAGCGGGAGCCACCGGGGAGCTGTTTTTT.

The table lists this clonotype with a few counts. The chain recombines TRBV20-1 with TRBJ1-2; no reliable D call. The V end lost 1 base, the J end lost 4 bases, and 13 bases lay between the germline ends. The CDR3 has 14 amino acids. Germline lookup yields CDR1 DFQATT and CDR2 SNEGSKA (reference sequence). The CDR3 DNA is TGCAGTGCTAGAGGGGGAGGCCGGGGCTATGGCTACACCTTC. This codes for CSARGGGRGYGYTF.

The chain carries TRBV20-1 and TRBJ2-7; a possible D gene is TRBD1 (7 bases). The germline V gene encodes CDR1 DFQATT and CDR2 SNEGSKA (reference sequence). The CDR3 has 13 residues. V lost 5 bases, J lost 3 bases, and 14 bases lay in between. The CDR3 DNA sequence: TGCAGTGCTCCCCACAGGGGAGGCTACGAGCAGTACTTC. It encodes CSAPHRGGYEQYF.

The chain uses TRBV4-3 and TRBJ1-1; D unresolved. The CDR3 runs 14 residues. Trimming cost V 0 bases and J 1 base, with 6 bases left between them. Germline V lookup: CDR1 LGHNA, CDR2 YSLEER. The CDR3 reads CASSQERRNTEAFF. CDR3 DNA: TGCGCCAGCAGCCAAGAAAGGAGGAACACTGAAGCTTTCTTT.

Of note for this clonotype: The junction does not match germline at one end; this may be a read error. The J gene is TRBJ2-1, the V gene TRBV20-1; D remains ambiguous. The CDR3 runs 14 residues. The germline CDR1 and CDR2 sequences are DFQATT and SNEGSKA (reference sequence). CDR3 DNA: TGCAGTGCCAATTCTCCGTTAACCCGGGTCTCGAGAGAGTTC. It yields the protein CSANSPLTRVSREF.

The table lists this clonotype with a few counts. The chain joins TRBV7-8 to TRBJ2-1, with 12 bases lining up with TRBD2. Trimming cost V 7 bases and J 12 bases; bases outside gene matches: 13. Germline loops: CDR1 SGHVS, CDR2 FQNEAQ. The CDR3 totals 15 residues. DNA of the CDR3: TGTGCCAGCACCAAAAGTTGGACTAGCGGGACCGGGCAGTTCTTC. It is translated as CASTKSWTSGTGQFF.